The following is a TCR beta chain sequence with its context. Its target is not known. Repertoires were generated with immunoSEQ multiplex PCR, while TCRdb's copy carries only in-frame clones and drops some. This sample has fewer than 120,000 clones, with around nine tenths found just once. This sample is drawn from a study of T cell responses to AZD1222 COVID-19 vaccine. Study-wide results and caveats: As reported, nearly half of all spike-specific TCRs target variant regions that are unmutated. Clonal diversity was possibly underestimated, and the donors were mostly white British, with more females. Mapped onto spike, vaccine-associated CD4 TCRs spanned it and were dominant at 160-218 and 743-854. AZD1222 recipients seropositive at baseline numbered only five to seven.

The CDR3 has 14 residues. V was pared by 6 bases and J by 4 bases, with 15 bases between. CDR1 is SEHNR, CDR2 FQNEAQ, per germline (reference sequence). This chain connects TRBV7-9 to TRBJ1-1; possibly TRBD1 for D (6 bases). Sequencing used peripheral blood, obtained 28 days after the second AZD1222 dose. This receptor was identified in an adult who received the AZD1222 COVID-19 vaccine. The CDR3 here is CASRTTGSATEAFF. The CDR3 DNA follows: TGTGCCAGCAGGACAACAGGGTCTGCCACTGAAGCTTTCTTT.